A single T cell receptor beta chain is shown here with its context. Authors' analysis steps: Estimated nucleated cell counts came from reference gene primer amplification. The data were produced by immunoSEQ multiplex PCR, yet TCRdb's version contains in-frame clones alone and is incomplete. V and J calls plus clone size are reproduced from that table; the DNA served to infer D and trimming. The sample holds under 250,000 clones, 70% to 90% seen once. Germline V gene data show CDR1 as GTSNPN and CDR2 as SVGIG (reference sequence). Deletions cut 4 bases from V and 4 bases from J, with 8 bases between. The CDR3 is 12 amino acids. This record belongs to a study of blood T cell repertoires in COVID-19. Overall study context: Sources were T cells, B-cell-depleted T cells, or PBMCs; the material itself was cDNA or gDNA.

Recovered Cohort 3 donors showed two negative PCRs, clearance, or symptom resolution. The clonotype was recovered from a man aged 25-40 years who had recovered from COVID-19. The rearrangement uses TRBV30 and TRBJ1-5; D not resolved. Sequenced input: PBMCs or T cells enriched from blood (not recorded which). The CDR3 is CAWTRDNQPQHF. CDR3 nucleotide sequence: TGTGCCTGGACCCGAGATAATCAGCCCCAGCATTTT.